The 26 T cell receptor beta chains below all came from one sample that was sequenced in a study of CD8 T cells in ankylosing spondylitis (dated by TCRdb to 2016 to 2017). Receptor libraries were prepared by 5' RACE. TCRdb records Illumina MiSeq as the sequencer. In-frame beta chains were kept once TCRdb had trimmed the public reads at Q25 with fastp and called clones with MiXCR. CDR3 protein duplicates are merged, each entry listing the most common genes and DNA. This sample lists about 17,000 distinct CDR3 sequences; roughly 8% were detected once. The ten largest clones take up 30% to 45% of the sample. Sequences were obtained from blood. The receptor set was obtained from a male donor with ankylosing spondylitis or in good health (not recorded which).

Ten or more counts support this clonotype. The rearrangement joins TRBV7-2 to TRBJ2-4, with D perhaps matching TRBD2 (5 bases). V dropped 4 bases and J dropped 10 bases, with 11 bases sitting between them. The germline V gene encodes CDR1 SGHTA and CDR2 FQGNSA. The CDR3 is 12 residues long. The CDR3 nucleotides read TGTGCCAGCAGCTCGGACGGGGTTATTCAGTACTTC. Translation: CASSSDGVIQYF.

This clonotype was observed at least ten times. This sequence joins TRBV20-1 and TRBJ2-3; D is tentatively TRBD1 or TRBD2 (5 bases each). CDR1 DFQATT and CDR2 SNEGSKA come from the germline V gene (reference sequence). Between the trimmed V and J ends, which lost 3 bases and 2 bases, there was a span of 9 bases. CDR3 length equals 13 residues. The CDR3: CSASGANTDTQYF. CDR3 nucleotide sequence: TGCAGTGCTAGCGGGGCAAACACAGATACGCAGTATTTT.

The chain couples TRBV29-1 to TRBJ1-2; unclear D gene. The CDR3 spans 12 residues. CDR1 is SQVTM, CDR2 ANQGSEA, per germline. The V and J ends lost 6 bases and 4 bases respectively, with 12 bases between them. The CDR3 coding sequence is TGCAGCGTCACAGCTAGCTCCTATGGCTACACCTTC. Translating gives CSVTASSYGYTF.

This clonotype was seen once. The chain recombines TRBV29-1 with TRBJ2-3; 10 bases map to TRBD2. The V gene end was trimmed by 2 bases and the J gene end by 2 bases; junction bases not matched to a gene: 7. Per germline, CDR1 SQVTM and CDR2 ANQGSEA. This CDR3 is 16 amino acids long. CDR3 DNA sequence: TGCAGCGTTGAATCAGCTAGCGGGAGTTCCACAGATACGCAGTATTTT. This gives the protein CSVESASGSSTDTQYF.

The rearrangement links TRBV4-3 to TRBJ1-4; D is undetermined. Germline V gene sequence: CDR1 LGHNA, CDR2 YSLEER. The germline V and J ends were trimmed by 1 base and 3 bases, with 0 bases remaining between them. The CDR3 length is 12 residues. The CDR3 coding sequence is TGCGCCAGCAGCCAAGCTAATGAAAAACTGTTTTTT. This translates into CASSQANEKLFF.

This clonotype was detected a few times. The chain carries TRBV30 and TRBJ1-1; D remains unclear. Trimming stripped 5 bases from V and 3 bases from J, with 10 bases between. The CDR3 consists of 12 residues. CDR1 and CDR2 (germline): GTSNPN, SVGIG (reference sequence). In DNA form, the CDR3 reads TGTGCCTGGGGAAGTACAGACACTGAAGCTTTCTTT. Amino acids: CAWGSTDTEAFF.

The chain links TRBV7-2 to TRBJ2-1; D unresolved. CDR1 SGHTA and CDR2 FQGNSA come from the germline V gene. V was cut by 10 bases and J by 0 bases, with 13 bases left in between. The CDR3 totals 14 residues. The CDR3 reads CATLKGGSYNEQFF. CDR3 coding DNA: TGTGCCACCCTCAAAGGCGGCTCCTACAATGAGCAGTTCTTC.

This clonotype came up many times. The chain has TRBV7-9 and TRBJ2-3; TRBD1 aligns across 8 bases. After removal of 5 bases from V and 1 base from J, the junction contained 5 bases not matched to a gene. The germline gives CDR1 SEHNR, CDR2 FQNEAQ (reference sequence). This CDR3 spans 15 amino acids. The CDR3 is CASSRPGQGTDTQYF. Here the CDR3 DNA reads TGTGCCAGCAGCCGGCCGGGACAGGGCACAGATACGCAGTATTTT.

The chain recombines TRBV12-3 or TRBV12-4 with TRBJ1-1; no reliable D call. The CDR3 extends over 15 amino acids. Trimming stripped 6 bases from V and 5 bases from J, with 19 bases between. The CDR3 bases are TGTGCCAGCAGATTAAGGCGCCGTCCGGGGACTGAAGCTTTCTTT. The encoded protein is CASRLRRRPGTEAFF.

This clonotype has a count of ten or more. The CDR3 region has the DNA TGCGCCAGCAGTGATGCCGGGGGGGCTATCGATGAGCAGTTCTTC. Translated: CASSDAGGAIDEQFF. The gene calls are TRBV5-1 and TRBJ2-1; 8 bases map to TRBD2. The CDR3 contains 15 residues. V shed 5 bases and J 8 bases; nucleotides not matched to a gene: 12. The V gene's germline CDR1 is SGHRS and CDR2 YFSETQ.

There are many counts of this clonotype. V gene TRBV20-1 combines with J gene TRBJ2-3, with unresolved D. V dropped 4 bases and J dropped 4 bases, with 12 bases sitting between them. Per the germline V gene, CDR1 is DFQATT and CDR2 is SNEGSKA (reference sequence). The CDR3 has 13 amino acids. CDR3 nucleotide sequence: TGCAGTGCTACCCCTCAAGGTTCAGATACGCAGTATTTT. Translated, it gives CSATPQGSDTQYF.

In regard to this clonotype: This sequence may be a read error, since a much larger clone differs from it by one base. The genes are TRBV7-3 and TRBJ2-2; TRBD2 matches 8 bases. CDR3 length: 15 amino acids. CDR1 is SGHTA, CDR2 FQGTGA, per germline. The junction had 2 bases not matched to a gene; V was cut back by 5 bases and J by 0 bases. CDR3 loop: CASSPGLANTGELFF. CDR3 in DNA: TGTGCCAGCAGCCCGGGACTAGCGAACACCGGGGAGCTGTTTTTT.

This clonotype showed up many times. The chain combines TRBV20-1 with TRBJ2-5; 8 bases line up with TRBD2. This CDR3 has 14 amino acids. V dropped 6 bases and J dropped 9; count of bases not matched to a gene: 15. CDR1 DFQATT and CDR2 SNEGSKA come from the germline V gene (reference sequence). CDR3 sequence reads: CSAQDPGLGSSQYF. The CDR3 DNA reads as TGCAGTGCGCAAGATCCGGGACTAGGGTCGTCCCAGTACTTC.

The chain links TRBV7-9 to TRBJ2-7; 12 bases are shared with TRBD1. CDR3 length: 16 residues. V was pared by 3 bases and J by 4 bases, with 7 bases of the junction left unmatched. Germline values: CDR1 SEHNR, CDR2 FQNEAQ (reference sequence). In DNA, the CDR3 is TGTGCCAGCAGCTTTACCCGGGACAGGGGGCTATACGAGCAGTACTTC. It translates to CASSFTRDRGLYEQYF.

In nucleotides, the CDR3 is TGTGCCAGCAGTTCCGCGCCTCAGTCGAACACTGAAGCTTTCTTT. Translating it yields CASSSAPQSNTEAFF. The J gene is TRBJ1-1, the V gene TRBV28; D gene unclear. CDR1 and CDR2 from the germline V gene are MDHEN and SYDVKM. This CDR3 spans 15 amino acids. V was shortened by 4 bases and J by 1 base, with 13 bases between the two germline ends.

Many counts were recorded for this clonotype. This chain connects TRBV24-1 to TRBJ2-1, with D unclear. The germline gives CDR1 KGHDR, CDR2 SFDVKD. Trimming removed 11 bases from V and 4 bases from J, with 8 bases in between. CDR3 size: 11 residues. The CDR3 DNA reads as TGTGCCAGTGGAAGGTACAATGAGCAGTTCTTC. Translating gives CASGRYNEQFF.

The gene calls are TRBV29-1 and TRBJ1-5; D not resolved. The CDR3 spans 13 residues. Between the trimmed V and J ends, which lost 5 bases and 0 bases, there was a span of 8 bases. The germline gives CDR1 SQVTM, CDR2 ANQGSEA. This CDR3 is CSVRRDSNQPQHF. DNA of the CDR3: TGCAGCGTTAGAAGGGATAGCAATCAGCCCCAGCATTTT.

The chain employs TRBV12-3 or TRBV12-4 and TRBJ2-2; 8 positions agree with TRBD2. The CDR3 runs to 15 residues. J was trimmed by 4 bases and V by 2 bases; bases with no gene match: 3. CDR3 sequence: CASSLRRGATGELFF. The CDR3 DNA sequence: TGTGCCAGCAGTTTAAGGCGGGGGGCCACCGGGGAGCTGTTTTTT.

This clonotype has a handful of counts. The rearrangement joins TRBV19 to TRBJ2-7; D is perhaps TRBD1 or TRBD2 (5 bases each). Trimming shortened V by 5 bases and J by 4 bases, and 9 bases separated the two germline ends. This CDR3 has 12 amino acids. Germline V gives CDR1 LNHDA, CDR2 SQIVND (reference sequence). The CDR3 sequence is CASSPGRYEQYF. The CDR3, as DNA: TGTGCCAGTAGTCCAGGGAGATACGAGCAGTACTTC.

In this sample, this clonotype turned up a few times. In DNA, the CDR3 is TGTGCCAGCAACGTCGATCTCCGTAAGAACACCGGGGAGCTGTTTTTT. The encoded protein is CASNVDLRKNTGELFF. The chain employs TRBV6-2 or TRBV6-3 and TRBJ2-2, with no clear D. Trimming took off 7 bases at V and 1 base at J, with 16 bases between the two ends. Looked up from germline, CDR1 is MNHEY and CDR2 is SVGEGT. This CDR3 comprises 16 residues.

This clonotype occurred a few times. V is TRBV12-3 or TRBV12-4 and J is TRBJ2-3; D not certain. This CDR3 region has 15 residues. V gave up 1 base and J gave up 2 bases, with 10 bases separating them. CDR3: CASSLGYKPTDTQYF. The CDR3 DNA reads TGTGCCAGCAGTTTAGGCTACAAACCCACAGATACGCAGTATTTT.

This clonotype was found a few times. The chain combines TRBV13 with TRBJ2-2; D possibly corresponds to TRBD2 (5 bases). CDR1 and CDR2 (germline): PRHDT, FYEKMQ (reference sequence). V was cut by 5 bases and J by 6 bases, with 7 bases left in between. This CDR3 spans 12 amino acids. The CDR3 is CASSPGAGELFF. CDR3 in DNA: TGTGCCAGCAGCCCCGGGGCCGGGGAGCTGTTTTTT.

The chain has TRBV28 and TRBJ1-6; D gene unclear. Germline assignment: CDR1 MDHEN and CDR2 SYDVKM. V lost 2 bases to trimming and J lost 11 bases, with 16 bases between them. The CDR3 contains 15 residues. The CDR3 DNA sequence: TGTGCCAGCAGTTTAAGGACTTCGGATCCGCCACCCCTCCACTTT. This translates into CASSLRTSDPPPLHF.

V and J are TRBV18 and TRBJ2-3; TRBD2 aligns across 13 bases. Germline V gene sequence: CDR1 KGHSH, CDR2 LQKENI. The CDR3 contains 15 residues. V trimming: 6 bases; J trimming: 4 bases; junction bases outside the gene matches: 4. CDR3 protein: CASSPGLAGADTQYF. The CDR3 bases are TGTGCCAGCTCGCCCGGACTAGCGGGAGCAGATACGCAGTATTTT.

This clonotype was detected many times. The V call is TRBV20-1, the J call TRBJ2-3, with D perhaps TRBD2 (5 bases). The CDR3 is 15 residues long. Trimming took off 1 base at V and 0 bases at J, with 11 bases between the two ends. Germline V gene lookup returns CDR1 DFQATT and CDR2 SNEGSKA (reference sequence). This chain's CDR3 is CSARVSGMSTDTQYF. The CDR3 DNA is TGCAGTGCTAGAGTAAGCGGAATGAGCACAGATACGCAGTATTTT.

The rearrangement joins TRBV10-3 to TRBJ2-2; D call uncertain. V was clipped by 0 bases and J by 1 base, with 6 bases between them. Germline lookup yields CDR1 ENHRY and CDR2 SYGVKD. The CDR3 extends over 15 amino acids. CDR3 nucleotide sequence: TGTGCCATCAGTGAGTCAAGGAGGAACACCGGGGAGCTGTTTTTT. It encodes CAISESRRNTGELFF.